This T cell receptor (beta chain) was captured by sequencing in a study of control samples from healthy donors and cancer patients. Measured with immunoSEQ multiplex PCR; TCRdb has only the in-frame clones, and not every one. The data hold around 94,000 clones, with about nine tenths observed a single time. Trimming cost V 3 bases and J 1 base; bases outside gene matches: 9. Per germline, CDR1 PRHDT and CDR2 FYEKMQ (reference sequence). The CDR3 consists of 18 residues. This TCR was sampled from a woman younger than 35 in good health. The genes are TRBV13 and TRBJ2-1, with 10 bases identical to TRBD2. The sample was blood. CDR3: CASSLSTAGGQSYNEQFF. The CDR3 bases are TGTGCCAGCAGCTTGAGTACAGCGGGGGGGCAATCCTACAATGAGCAGTTCTTC.